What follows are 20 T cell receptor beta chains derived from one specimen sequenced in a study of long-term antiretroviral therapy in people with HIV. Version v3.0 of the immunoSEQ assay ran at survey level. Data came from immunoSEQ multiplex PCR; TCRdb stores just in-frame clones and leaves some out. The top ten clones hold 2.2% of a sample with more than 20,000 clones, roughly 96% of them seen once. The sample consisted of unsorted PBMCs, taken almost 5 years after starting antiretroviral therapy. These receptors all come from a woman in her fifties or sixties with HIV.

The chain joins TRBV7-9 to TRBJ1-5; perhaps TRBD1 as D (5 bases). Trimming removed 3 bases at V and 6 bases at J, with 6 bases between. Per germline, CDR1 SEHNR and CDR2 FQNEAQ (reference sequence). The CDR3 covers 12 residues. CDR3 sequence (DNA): TGTGCCAGCAGCTTGGGGACTCAGCCCCAGCATTTT. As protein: CASSLGTQPQHF.

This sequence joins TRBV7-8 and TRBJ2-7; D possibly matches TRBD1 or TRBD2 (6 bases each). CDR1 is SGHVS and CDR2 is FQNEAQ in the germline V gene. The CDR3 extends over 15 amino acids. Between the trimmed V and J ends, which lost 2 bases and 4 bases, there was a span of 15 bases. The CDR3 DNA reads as TGTGCCAGCAGCTTAAGTTTGGCGGGGACATACGAGCAGTACTTC. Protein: CASSLSLAGTYEQYF.

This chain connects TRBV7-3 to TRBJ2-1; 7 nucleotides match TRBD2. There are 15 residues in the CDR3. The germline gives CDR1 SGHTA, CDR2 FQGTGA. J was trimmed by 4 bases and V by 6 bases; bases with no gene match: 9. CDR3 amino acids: CASSYASSGYNEQFF. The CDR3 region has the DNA TGTGCCAGCAGTTACGCTTCTAGCGGATACAATGAGCAGTTCTTC.

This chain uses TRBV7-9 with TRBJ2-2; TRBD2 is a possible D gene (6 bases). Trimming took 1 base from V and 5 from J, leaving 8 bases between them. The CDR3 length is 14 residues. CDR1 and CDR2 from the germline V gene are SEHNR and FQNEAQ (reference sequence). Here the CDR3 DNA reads TGTGCCAGCAGCTTAGGGGCGGGAACCGGGGAGCTGTTTTTT. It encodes CASSLGAGTGELFF.

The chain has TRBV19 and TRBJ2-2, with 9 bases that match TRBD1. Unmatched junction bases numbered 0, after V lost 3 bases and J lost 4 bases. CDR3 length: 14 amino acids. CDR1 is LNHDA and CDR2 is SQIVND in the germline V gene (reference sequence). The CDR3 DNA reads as TGTGCCAGTAGTATGGGACAGGGCACCGGGGAGCTGTTTTTT. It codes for CASSMGQGTGELFF.

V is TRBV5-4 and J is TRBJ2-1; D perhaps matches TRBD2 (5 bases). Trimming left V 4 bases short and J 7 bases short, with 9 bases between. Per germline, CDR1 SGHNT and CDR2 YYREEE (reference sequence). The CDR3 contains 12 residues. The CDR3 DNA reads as TGTGCCAGCAGCGACGGAGGTAATGAGCAGTTCTTC. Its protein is CASSDGGNEQFF.

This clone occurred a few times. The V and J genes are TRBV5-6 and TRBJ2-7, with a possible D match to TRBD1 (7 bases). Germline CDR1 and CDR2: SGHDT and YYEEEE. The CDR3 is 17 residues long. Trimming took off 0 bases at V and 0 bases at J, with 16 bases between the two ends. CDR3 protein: CASSLGAGQRSSYEQYF. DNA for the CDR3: TGTGCCAGCAGCTTGGGGGCGGGACAGCGGAGCTCCTACGAGCAGTACTTC.

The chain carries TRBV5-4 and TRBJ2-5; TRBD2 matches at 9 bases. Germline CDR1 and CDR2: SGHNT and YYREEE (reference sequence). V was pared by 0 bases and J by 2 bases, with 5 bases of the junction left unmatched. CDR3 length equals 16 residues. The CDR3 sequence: CASSLVLTSGQETQYF. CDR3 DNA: TGTGCCAGCAGCTTGGTGCTGACTAGCGGTCAAGAGACCCAGTACTTC.

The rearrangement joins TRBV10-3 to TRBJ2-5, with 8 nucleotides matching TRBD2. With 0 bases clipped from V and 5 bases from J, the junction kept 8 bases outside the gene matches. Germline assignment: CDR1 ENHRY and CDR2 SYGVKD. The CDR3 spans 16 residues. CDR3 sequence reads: CAISESTGTRGETQYF. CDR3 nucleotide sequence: TGTGCCATCAGTGAGTCGACCGGGACTAGAGGGGAGACCCAGTACTTC.

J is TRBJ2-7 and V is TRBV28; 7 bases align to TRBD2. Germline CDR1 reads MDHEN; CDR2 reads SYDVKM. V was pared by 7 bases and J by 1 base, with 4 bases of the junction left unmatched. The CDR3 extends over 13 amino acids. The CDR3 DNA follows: TGTGCCAGCACGCGGGAGTGGTCCTACGAGCAGTACTTC. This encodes CASTREWSYEQYF.

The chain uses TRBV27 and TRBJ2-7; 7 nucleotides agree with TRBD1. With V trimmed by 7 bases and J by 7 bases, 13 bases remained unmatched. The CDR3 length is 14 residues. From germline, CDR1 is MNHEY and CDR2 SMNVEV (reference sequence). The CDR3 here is CASIGLTRGREQYF. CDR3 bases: TGTGCCAGCATTGGGTTAACGAGGGGGCGGGAGCAGTACTTC.

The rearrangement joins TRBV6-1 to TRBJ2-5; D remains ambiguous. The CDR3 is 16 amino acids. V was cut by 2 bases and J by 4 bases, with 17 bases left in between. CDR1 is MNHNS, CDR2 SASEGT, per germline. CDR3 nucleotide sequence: TGTGCCAGCAGTGAAAACCCGGGCCCTTGGGGAGAGACCCAGTACTTC. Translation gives CASSENPGPWGETQYF.

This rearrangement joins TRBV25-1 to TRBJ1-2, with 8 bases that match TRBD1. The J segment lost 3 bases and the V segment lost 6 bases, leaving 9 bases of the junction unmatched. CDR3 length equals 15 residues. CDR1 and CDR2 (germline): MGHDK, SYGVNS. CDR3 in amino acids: CASRRTGNNDYGYTF. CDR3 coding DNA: TGTGCCAGCAGGCGGACAGGGAATAATGACTATGGCTACACCTTC.

CDR3 amino acids: CASRELDIISEAFF. The CDR3 DNA sequence: TGTGCCAGCAGGGAACTCGACATAATCTCTGAAGCTTTCTTT. The chain carries TRBV6-6 and TRBJ1-1; D ambiguous. The CDR3 has 14 amino acids. The ends were cut back, 6 bases at V and 6 bases at J, with 17 bases in the middle. Germline CDR1 is MNHNY and CDR2 is SVGAGI (reference sequence).

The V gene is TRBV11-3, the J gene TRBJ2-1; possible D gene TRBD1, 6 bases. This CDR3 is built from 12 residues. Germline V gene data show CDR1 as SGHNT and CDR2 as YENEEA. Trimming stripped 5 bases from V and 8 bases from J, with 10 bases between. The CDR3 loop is CASSGGYDEQFF. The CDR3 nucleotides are TGTGCCAGCAGCGGGGGCTATGATGAGCAGTTCTTC.

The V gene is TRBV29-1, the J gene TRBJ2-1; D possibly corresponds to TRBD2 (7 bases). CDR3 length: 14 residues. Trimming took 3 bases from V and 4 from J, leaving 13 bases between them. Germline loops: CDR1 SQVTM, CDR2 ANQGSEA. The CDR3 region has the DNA TGCAGCGTTGAGGGGGGGGCCTTTTACAATGAGCAGTTCTTC. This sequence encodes CSVEGGAFYNEQFF.

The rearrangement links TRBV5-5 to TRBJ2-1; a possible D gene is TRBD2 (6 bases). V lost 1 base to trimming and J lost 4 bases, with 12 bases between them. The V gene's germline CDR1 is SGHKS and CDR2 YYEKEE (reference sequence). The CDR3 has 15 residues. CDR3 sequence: CASSLLEGGYNEQFF. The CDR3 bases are TGTGCCAGCAGCTTGCTAGAGGGAGGATACAATGAGCAGTTCTTC. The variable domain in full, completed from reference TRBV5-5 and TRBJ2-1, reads DAGVTQSPTHLIKTRGQQVTLRCSPISGHKSVSWYQQVLGQGPQFIFQYYEKEERGRGNFPDRFSARQFPNYSSELNVNALLLGDSALYLCASSLLEGGYNEQFFGPGTRLTVL.

Here the CDR3 reads CASRGQGVYEQYF. The DNA for the CDR3 is TGTGCCAGCAGAGGACAGGGGGTGTACGAGCAGTACTTC. The gene calls are TRBV28 and TRBJ2-7; 10 bases are shared with TRBD1. With V trimmed by 6 bases and J by 4 bases, 3 bases remained unmatched. The CDR3 contains 13 residues. Germline-derived CDR1 and CDR2 are MDHEN and SYDVKM.

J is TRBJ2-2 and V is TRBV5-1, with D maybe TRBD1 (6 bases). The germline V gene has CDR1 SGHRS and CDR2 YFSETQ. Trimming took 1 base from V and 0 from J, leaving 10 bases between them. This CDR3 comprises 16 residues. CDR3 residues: CASSLTGSANTGELFF. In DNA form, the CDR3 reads TGCGCCAGCAGCTTGACAGGGTCGGCGAACACCGGGGAGCTGTTTTTT. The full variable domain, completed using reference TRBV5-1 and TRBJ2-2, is KAGVTQTPRYLIKTRGQQVTLSCSPISGHRSVSWYQQTPGQGLQFLFEYFSETQRNKGNFPGRFSGRQFSNSRSEMNVSTLELGDSALYLCASSLTGSANTGELFFGEGSRLTVL.

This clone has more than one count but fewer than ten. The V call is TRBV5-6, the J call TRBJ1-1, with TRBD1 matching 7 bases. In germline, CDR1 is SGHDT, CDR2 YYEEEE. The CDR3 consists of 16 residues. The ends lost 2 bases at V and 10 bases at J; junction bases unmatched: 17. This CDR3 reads CASSFTTAGGGFGAFF. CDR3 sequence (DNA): TGTGCCAGCAGCTTTACTACCGCTGGAGGGGGCTTCGGAGCTTTCTTT. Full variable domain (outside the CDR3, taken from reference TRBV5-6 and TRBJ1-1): DAGVTQSPTHLIKTRGQQVTLRCSPKSGHDTVSWYQQALGQGPQFIFQYYEEEERQRGNFPDRFSGHQFPNYSSELNVNALLLGDSALYLCASSFTTAGGGFGAFFGQGTRLTVV.